The 21 T cell receptor beta chains below were found in one sample sequenced in a study of spatial heterogeneity in lung cancer. Study-wide points: For expanded intratumoral alpha and beta TCRs, counts tracked tumor mutation counts.

No antigen is known for these receptors. TCRdb fed the 5' RACE reads into MiXCR, producing one record per CDR3 protein. The sample includes about 8,100 distinct CDR3 sequences, around an eighth of them seen just once. Noted time point: sample taken at primary tumor resection. Sequenced material: lung tumor tissue, taken at surgery. These receptors all come from a male donor with early-stage non-small cell lung cancer.

This clonotype was picked up many times. Within a library made for alpha chains, this beta chain is off target, and its count is uninformative. The chain recombines TRBV7-6 with TRBJ2-3, with TRBD2 matching over 7 bases. With V trimmed by 3 bases and J by 10 bases, 7 bases remained unmatched. Germline V gene data show CDR1 as SGHVS and CDR2 as FNYEAQ. The CDR3 loop spans 13 amino acids. The CDR3 sequence: CASSFGIREAQYF. The CDR3 coding sequence is TGTGCCAGCAGCTTTGGTATACGGGAGGCGCAGTATTTT.

Many counts were recorded for this clonotype. Little can be read into the size of this beta chain, an off-target read in a library designed for alpha chains. V usage is TRBV14 and J usage is TRBJ2-1, with 8 bases that match TRBD1. The J segment lost 5 bases and the V segment lost 6 bases, leaving 9 bases of the junction unmatched. This CDR3 has 15 residues. The germline CDR1 and CDR2 sequences are SGHDN and FVKESK. In DNA form, the CDR3 reads TGTGCCAGCAGTCTACAGGGGGTACAGAACAATGAGCAGTTCTTC. This gives the protein CASSLQGVQNNEQFF.

This clonotype was seen at least ten times. This beta chain represents an off-target read in a library built for alpha chains; its size is of limited meaning. The V call is TRBV20-1, the J call TRBJ2-7; 9 nucleotides agree with TRBD1. Germline V gene sequence: CDR1 DFQATT, CDR2 SNEGSKA (reference sequence). The CDR3 contains 14 residues. V lost 6 bases and J lost 7; bases outside the gene matches: 13. The CDR3 reads CSAPTGTGTGEQYF. The CDR3 DNA sequence: TGCAGTGCGCCTACCGGGACAGGGACGGGGGAGCAGTACTTC.

This clonotype was seen ten or more times. Little can be read into the size of this beta chain, an off-target read in a library designed for alpha chains. The chain joins TRBV6-6 to TRBJ2-7; 8 bases are shared with TRBD1. Germline CDR1 is MNHNY and CDR2 is SVGAGI (reference sequence). The junction had 0 bases not matched to a gene; V was cut back by 5 bases and J by 3 bases. This CDR3 region has 12 residues. The CDR3 sequence is CASSGQGYEQYF. The CDR3 DNA follows: TGTGCCAGCAGTGGACAGGGCTACGAGCAGTACTTC.

At least ten counts were recorded for this clonotype. Within a library made for alpha chains, this beta chain is off target, and its count is uninformative. This chain uses TRBV28 with TRBJ2-1, with TRBD1 matching 7 bases. Germline V gene lookup returns CDR1 MDHEN and CDR2 SYDVKM. The CDR3 is 14 residues long. V shed 6 bases and J 8 bases; nucleotides not matched to a gene: 10. The CDR3 sequence: CASSQPHRGHEQFF. The CDR3 DNA reads as TGTGCCAGCAGCCAACCACACAGGGGCCATGAGCAGTTCTTC.

This clonotype occurred many times. Little can be read into the size of this beta chain, an off-target read in a library designed for alpha chains. The chain employs TRBV27 and TRBJ2-3; perhaps TRBD2 as D (5 bases). The CDR3 has 13 residues. Germline lookup yields CDR1 MNHEY and CDR2 SMNVEV (reference sequence). Deletions cut 3 bases from V and 6 bases from J, with 10 bases between. CDR3 loop: CASSFPSSDTQYF. Written as DNA, the CDR3 is TGTGCCAGCAGTTTTCCTAGCTCCGATACGCAGTATTTT.

This clonotype is labeled medium-sized (0.01 to 0.1%). A library made for alpha chains picked up this beta chain off target, so its size means little. This chain joins TRBV27 and TRBJ2-1; the D is unclear. This CDR3 spans 14 amino acids. Germline V gene data show CDR1 as MNHEY and CDR2 as SMNVEV (reference sequence). With 3 bases removed from V and 2 bases from J, the gap between germline ends came to 8 bases. In nucleotides, the CDR3 is TGTGCCAGCAGTTTGGGCAGACCCTACAATGAGCAGTTCTTC. Protein product: CASSLGRPYNEQFF.

In the case of this clonotype: The library was prepared for alpha chains; this beta chain is a stray read, so its frequency means little. This rearrangement joins TRBV29-1 to TRBJ2-5, with D possibly being TRBD1 (6 bases). CDR3 length: 13 residues. The germline V gene encodes CDR1 SQVTM and CDR2 ANQGSEA. V was shortened by 6 bases and J by 4 bases, with 15 bases between the two germline ends. CDR3 DNA sequence: TGCAGCGTCTCCGCCAGGGGTACAGAGACCCAGTACTTC. Translation gives CSVSARGTETQYF.

This clonotype was observed many times. Within a library made for alpha chains, this beta chain is off target, and its count is uninformative. The CDR3 DNA sequence: TGCGCCAGCAGCTTGGAGCCCTCCGCGCGAGGTTCACCCCTCCACTTT. This encodes CASSLEPSARGSPLHF. The chain joins TRBV5-1 to TRBJ1-6; D is unclear. The CDR3 is 16 amino acids. Trimming removed 0 bases at V and 9 bases at J, with 16 bases between. Germline V lookup: CDR1 SGHRS, CDR2 YFSETQ.

This clonotype was detected many times. This beta chain was picked up by a library intended for alpha chains and is off target, so its count carries little meaning. The chain recombines TRBV27 with TRBJ2-1; either TRBD1 or TRBD2 may fit D (5 bases each). The CDR3 totals 16 residues. From germline, CDR1 is MNHEY and CDR2 SMNVEV (reference sequence). Between the trimmed V and J ends, which lost 6 bases and 5 bases, there was a span of 20 bases. DNA for the CDR3: TGTGCCAGCAGCAGCTACCGGGACGGCGGCCACAATGAGCAGTTCTTC. It codes for CASSSYRDGGHNEQFF.

Relative to its sample, this clonotype is medium-sized. The library was prepared for alpha chains; this beta chain is a stray read, so its frequency means little. The chain links TRBV20-1 to TRBJ2-3; D is undetermined. Germline loops: CDR1 DFQATT, CDR2 SNEGSKA (reference sequence). CDR3 length: 15 amino acids. Trimming took off 0 bases at V and 4 bases at J, with 14 bases between the two ends. DNA of the CDR3: TGCAGTGCTAGAGATCCACTCCAGCCCCCAGATACGCAGTATTTT. Encoded protein: CSARDPLQPPDTQYF.

This clonotype was detected ten times or more. The library was prepared for alpha chains; this beta chain is a stray read, so its frequency means little. This chain connects TRBV29-1 to TRBJ2-3; TRBD1 aligns across 7 bases. Germline CDR1 and CDR2: SQVTM and ANQGSEA. The V gene end was trimmed by 6 bases and the J gene end by 3 bases; junction bases not matched to a gene: 6. This CDR3 has 13 amino acids. CDR3 residues: CSVTGVGTDTQYF. The CDR3 nucleotides are TGCAGCGTAACAGGGGTAGGGACAGATACGCAGTATTTT.

This clonotype appeared many times. Being off target in a library aimed at alpha chains, this beta chain has a size of little meaning. J is TRBJ1-4 and V is TRBV6-6; D is perhaps TRBD1 (5 bases). Trimming shortened V by 5 bases and J by 8 bases, and 18 bases separated the two germline ends. The length of the CDR3 is 15 residues. Germline CDR1 MNHNY, CDR2 SVGAGI (reference sequence). CDR3 bases: TGTGCCAGCAGTATCACCCGGGGCACGGAGGAAAAACTGTTTTTT. This sequence encodes CASSITRGTEEKLFF.

This clonotype has ten or more counts. A library made for alpha chains picked up this beta chain off target, so its size means little. The rearrangement joins TRBV12-3 or TRBV12-4 to TRBJ1-1; tentatively, D is TRBD1 (5 bases). V lost 5 bases to trimming and J lost 3 bases, with 19 bases between them. The CDR3 extends over 16 amino acids. The CDR3 nucleotides read TGTGCCAGCAGTGAACGGGGGATTGTTTTATACACTGAAGCTTTCTTT. Translated: CASSERGIVLYTEAFF.

This clonotype was recorded at least ten times. This beta chain is off target for a library built for alpha chains, so its abundance means little. The chain is built from TRBV20-1 and TRBJ2-2; D may be TRBD2 (6 bases). Deletions cut 8 bases from V and 4 bases from J, with 26 bases between. Germline V gives CDR1 DFQATT, CDR2 SNEGSKA (reference sequence). This CDR3 spans 17 amino acids. The CDR3: CSHSLGGFGRGTGELFF. The CDR3 DNA reads TGCAGTCACTCTCTGGGAGGTTTCGGACGTGGCACCGGGGAGCTGTTTTTT.

This clonotype is classed as medium-sized (0.01 to 0.1%). This beta chain is an off-target read within a library intended for alpha chains, so its frequency means little. The chain uses TRBV12-3 or TRBV12-4 and TRBJ1-6, with 9 bases matching TRBD1. The V segment lost 6 bases and the J segment 6 bases; nucleotides outside the gene matches: 9. The CDR3 runs to 16 residues. The CDR3 sequence: CASSLLGQGSNSPLHF. In nucleotides, the CDR3 is TGTGCCAGCAGCCTGTTAGGACAGGGGAGTAATTCACCCCTCCACTTT.

By share of the sample, this clonotype is medium-sized. Being off target in a library aimed at alpha chains, this beta chain has a size of little meaning. The J gene is TRBJ1-5, the V gene TRBV5-1; 7 nucleotides agree with TRBD1. This CDR3 comprises 13 residues. Germline assignment: CDR1 SGHRS and CDR2 YFSETQ. V trimming: 4 bases; J trimming: 5 bases; junction bases outside the gene matches: 3. The DNA for the CDR3 is TGCGCCAGCAGCGCTACAGGGGATCAGCCCCAGCATTTT. It translates to CASSATGDQPQHF.

Relative to its sample, this clonotype is medium-sized. Within a library made for alpha chains, this beta chain is off target, and its count is uninformative. The chain has TRBV7-2 and TRBJ1-2, with D hard to call. V lost 3 bases and J 10 bases, leaving 9 bases between the germline ends. The length of the CDR3 is 11 residues. CDR1 SGHTA and CDR2 FQGNSA come from the germline V gene. CDR3 sequence reads: CASSFNSFYTF. In DNA form, the CDR3 reads TGTGCCAGCAGCTTTAACAGCTTCTACACCTTC.

Judged by abundance, this clonotype is medium-sized. This beta chain came through as a stray read in a library set up for alpha chains, and its size says little. V is TRBV3-1 and J is TRBJ2-7; TRBD1 might be the D (6 bases). CDR1 and CDR2 from the germline V gene are LGHDT and YNNKEL (reference sequence). The CDR3 is made up of 14 amino acids. Trimming left V 4 bases short and J 2 bases short, with 12 bases between. CDR3 sequence reads: CASSLQQGAYEQYF. The DNA for the CDR3 is TGTGCCAGCAGCCTTCAACAGGGTGCCTACGAGCAGTACTTC.

This clonotype rates as medium-sized. Because this beta chain is a stray read in a library intended to capture alpha chains, its abundance should not be given much weight. CDR3 DNA sequence: TGTGCCAGCGGACTAGCGGGAGTCCACAATGAGCAGTTCTTC. This codes for CASGLAGVHNEQFF. The chain combines TRBV28 with TRBJ2-1; 13 bases align to TRBD2. The germline CDR1 and CDR2 sequences are MDHEN and SYDVKM. The CDR3 runs 14 residues. V trimming: 8 bases; J trimming: 5 bases; junction bases outside the gene matches: 3.

Concerning this clonotype itself: The size of this beta chain means little, since it is a stray read in a library made for alpha chains. The chain links TRBV27 to TRBJ1-1; D may be TRBD1 (5 bases). V lost 6 bases, J lost 2 bases, and 16 bases lay in between. Per germline, CDR1 MNHEY and CDR2 SMNVEV (reference sequence). The CDR3 length is 15 residues. CDR3 DNA sequence: TGTGCCAGCAGCTCCTGGGGGACCGGTAACACTGAAGCTTTCTTT. It codes for CASSSWGTGNTEAFF.